Reported below is one T cell receptor (beta chain). This clone was found many times. Its antigen is not yet known. Per-base qualities were not stored, and no clone one base away is much larger. The donors were healthy, HIV-negative adults with no recently reported acute infections or vaccinations. Every donor was a Caucasian adult living in Nashville, Tennessee, USA. CD4+ T cells were enriched by magnetic negative selection; naive cells were then positively selected on CD45RA, and the negative fraction formed the memory subset. After blood collection by leukapheresis, PBMCs were isolated using Ficoll-Histopaque density gradient centrifugation and then cryopreserved in the vapor phase of liquid nitrogen. Analytical flow cytometry was used to check the purity and quantity of each magnetically sorted T cell population. Each sorted fraction had its genomic DNA isolated and then quantified by UV absorbance on a Nanodrop 2000c.

The CDR3 holds 10 amino acids from the cysteine to the phenylalanine. Only the CDR3 portion is preserved as DNA: 30 bases, with reading frame beginning at the first base. In the germline V gene (reference sequence), CDR1 corresponds to DFQATT and CDR2 to SNEGSKA. V drops 7 bases and J drops 3 bases, leaving 7 bases in between. The data were taken from a study of shared clonotypes between healthy human individuals (TCRdb year 2020). Looking at the study overall: The cohort comprised a couple of women and a few men aged 18 to 49 years. For each donor, CD4 naive and CD4 memory were each run on three plates, CD8 naive on two plates, and CD8 memory on one plate. Blood TCR repertoires of several healthy adults were deeply sequenced to estimate repertoire size and the extent of clonotype sharing between individuals. Different laboratories and diverse techniques were used to prepare libraries and sequence TCR repertoires, to increase sequencing depth and limit assay-specific biases. Per donor, leukapheresis produced somewhere between about 0.94 and 9 billion PBMCs.

Study-wide conclusions, independent of this receptor: The genetic and exposure-history diversity represented was limited by the small number of donors. Sampling was restricted to blood, and TCR repertoires in tissues likely differ from the TCR repertoires found in blood. Compared with non-shared clonotypes, clonotypes shared by all four sorted-subset donors had higher generation probabilities. About 4.5% of naive CD4, 3.5% of naive CD8, roughly 2.5% of memory CD4, and roughly 0.4% of memory CD8 clonotypes were shared across a few donors. Rarefaction of sorted-subset datasets indicated incomplete sequencing despite the large sequencing depth. Based on pairwise subsampling, the degree of clonotype sharing among donors was expected to be affected by sequencing depth. Estimated clonotype richness was generally larger for naive than for memory subsets.

Using the deep immunoSEQ assay, TCR CDR3 regions were amplified from genomic DNA by multiplex PCR. Extracted genomic DNA from each cell subset was spread evenly across all wells of several immunoSEQ 96-well plates, with each plate serving as a replicate. For sorted subsets, about 220 ng of genomic DNA, equivalent to tens of thousands of T cell genomes, went into each replicate PCR. Purified libraries were measured with a Qubit 3.0 fluorometer, size-checked on a Bioanalyzer 2100, and measured again with the KAPA Library Quantification kit. Each immunoSEQ 96-well plate was sequenced on its own single-read 150-cycle Illumina NextSeq 550 flow cell. Processing in the source paper ran as follows. Because the immunoSEQ output included only junctional sequences and no quality scores, the filtering could not be the same as the filtering used for full-length reads. To assign V/J genes and CDR3, sequences were annotated against IMGT germline references using PyIR, a Python wrapper for IgBLAST v1.9. Reads were filtered out if the reads had weak V/J assignments (E-value above 1e-6), no CDR3, stop codons, out-of-frame junctions, or ambiguous translated residues. V3J clonotypes were defined as sequences sharing the same inferred V gene, J gene, and CDR3 amino acid sequence. Percentage overlap between repertoires was computed as shared unique clonotypes divided by the size of the smaller repertoire. Richness of each repertoire was evaluated using RTK rarefaction, the Chao1 estimator, and Recon v2.1 estimates of unobserved clonotypes. Generation probabilities were computed with OLGA for all TCRbeta clonotypes obtained by the gDNA method from a few donors. The table comes from immuneACCESS by way of TCRdb, which keeps in-frame sequences with V and J called. Part of the clones is missing from these tables; in studies checked, under half for an unresolved V gene and the rest for unknown reasons. V and J calls and clone size come straight from that table; D and trimming were deduced from the DNA. The sample records roughly 1,000,000 clones, approximately 78% of which are singletons. Roughly 0.57% of the sample lies in the top ten.

This receptor was identified in a man in his late teens or twenties in good health. Some clones in this sample may be carry-over from other donors' samples. The sequencing sample was made of memory CD4+ T cells from PBMCs. Interpreted using the paper, the cell subset or site label stands for: CD45RA-negative fraction. The chain is encoded by TRBV20-1 joined to TRBJ2-7, with the D segment identity uncertain. In nucleotides, the sequence is TGCAGTGGGGCCGACTACGAGCAGTACTTC. This gives the protein CSGADYEQYF.